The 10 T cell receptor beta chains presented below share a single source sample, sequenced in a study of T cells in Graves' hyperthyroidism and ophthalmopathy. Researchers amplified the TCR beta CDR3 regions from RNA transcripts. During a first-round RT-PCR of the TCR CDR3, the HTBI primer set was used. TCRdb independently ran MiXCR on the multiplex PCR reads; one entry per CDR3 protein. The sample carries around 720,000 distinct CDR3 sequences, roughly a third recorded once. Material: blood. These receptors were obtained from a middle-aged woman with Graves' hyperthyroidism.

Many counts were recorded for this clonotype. The CDR3 nucleotides are TGTGCCACCAGCAGACGCCGGGACAGCTCCTACGAGCAGTACTTC. This encodes CATSRRRDSSYEQYF. The V gene is TRBV15, the J gene TRBJ2-7, with 7 nucleotides matching TRBD1. The CDR3 consists of 15 residues. V shed 2 bases, J shed 0 bases, and the junction held 4 bases outside the gene matches. Germline CDR1 reads LNHNV; CDR2 reads YYDKDF (reference sequence).

The CDR3 reads CASSHQAGEREKLFF. The DNA for the CDR3 is TGCGCCAGCAGCCACCAGGCAGGGGAGAGAGAAAAACTGTTTTTT. This chain connects TRBV5-1 to TRBJ1-4, with a possible D match to TRBD1 (6 bases). V dropped 4 bases and J dropped 8 bases, with 18 bases sitting between them. Germline CDR1 reads SGHRS; CDR2 reads YFSETQ. The CDR3 is made up of 15 amino acids.

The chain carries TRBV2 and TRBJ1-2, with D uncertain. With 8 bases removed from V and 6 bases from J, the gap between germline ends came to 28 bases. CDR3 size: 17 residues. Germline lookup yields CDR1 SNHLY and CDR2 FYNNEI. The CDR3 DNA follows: TGTGCCAGCTCACCATGGACGGACGGTGGCCAATTAGATGGCTACACCTTC. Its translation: CASSPWTDGGQLDGYTF.

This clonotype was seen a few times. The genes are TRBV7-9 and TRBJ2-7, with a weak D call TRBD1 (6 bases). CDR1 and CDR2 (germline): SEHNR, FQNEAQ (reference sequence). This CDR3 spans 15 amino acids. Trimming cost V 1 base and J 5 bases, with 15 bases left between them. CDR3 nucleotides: TGTGCCAGCAGCTTAGGGGCAGGGGCCAACGACGAGCAGTACTTC. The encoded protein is CASSLGAGANDEQYF.

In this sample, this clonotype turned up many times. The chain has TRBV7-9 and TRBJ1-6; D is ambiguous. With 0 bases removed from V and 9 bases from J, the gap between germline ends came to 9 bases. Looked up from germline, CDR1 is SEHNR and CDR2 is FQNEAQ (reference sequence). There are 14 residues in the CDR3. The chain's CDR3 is CASSLALDFSPLHF. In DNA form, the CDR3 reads TGTGCCAGCAGCTTAGCGCTGGACTTTTCACCCCTCCACTTT.

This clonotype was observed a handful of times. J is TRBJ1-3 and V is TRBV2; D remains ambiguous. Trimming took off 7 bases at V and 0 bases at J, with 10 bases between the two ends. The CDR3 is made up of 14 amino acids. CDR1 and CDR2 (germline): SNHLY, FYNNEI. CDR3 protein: CASKLDRSGNTIYF. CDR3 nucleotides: TGTGCCAGCAAATTAGACCGCTCTGGAAACACCATATATTTT.

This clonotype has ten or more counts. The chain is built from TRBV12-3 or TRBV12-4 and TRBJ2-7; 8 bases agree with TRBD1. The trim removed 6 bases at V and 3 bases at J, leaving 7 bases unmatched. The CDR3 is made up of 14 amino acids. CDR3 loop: CASSPWTGLYEQYF. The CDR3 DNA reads TGTGCCAGCAGCCCGTGGACAGGGCTCTACGAGCAGTACTTC.

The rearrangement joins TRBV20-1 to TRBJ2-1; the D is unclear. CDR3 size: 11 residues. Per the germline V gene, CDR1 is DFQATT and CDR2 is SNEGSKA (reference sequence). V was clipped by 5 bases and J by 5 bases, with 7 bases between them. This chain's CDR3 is CSAHRDNEQFF. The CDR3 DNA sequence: TGCAGTGCTCACCGGGACAATGAGCAGTTCTTC.

CDR3 nucleotides: TGTGCCAGCAGCTTAGACTTCGGGGACACCGGGGAGCTGTTTTTT. Its translation is CASSLDFGDTGELFF. This chain uses TRBV7-2 with TRBJ2-2; a weak D match, TRBD2 (5 bases). The CDR3 runs to 15 residues. The V gene's germline CDR1 is SGHTA and CDR2 FQGNSA. V was clipped by 1 base and J by 3 bases, with 9 bases between them.

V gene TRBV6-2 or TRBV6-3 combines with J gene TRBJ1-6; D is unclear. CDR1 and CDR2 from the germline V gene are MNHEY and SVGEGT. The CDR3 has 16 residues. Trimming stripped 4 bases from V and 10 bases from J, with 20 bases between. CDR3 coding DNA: TGTGCCAGCAGTTTCGTGAGGGTACATACTAACTCACCCCTCCACTTT. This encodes CASSFVRVHTNSPLHF.